This T cell receptor (beta chain) originates from a study of T cell repertoires in aging, cancer and after chemotherapy. The overall study: Over several months to years, re-sampled healthy donor repertoires clearly shared clones. Study conclusions and caveats: Median generation probability rose over the chemotherapy interval in each cancer cohort, suggesting rebound thymic output.

Germline values: CDR1 SSHAT, CDR2 FNYEAQ (reference sequence). This CDR3 contains 15 residues. The template was genomic DNA from peripheral blood, not RNA. A remark on this clonotype: Its antigen is not known. An end of the junction differs from the germline gene, which may be a read error.

Multiplex touch-down PCR with TRB-A/B primers amplified rearranged V-D-J TRB sequences. MiXCR, applied by TCRdb to the multiplex PCR reads, yields one record per CDR3 protein. Among some 2,300 distinct CDR3 sequences listed, approximately 20% were seen once. This chain connects TRBV7-7 to TRBJ2-5; maybe TRBD1 (5 bases). Sequencing input: blood. The source is a human donor in good health. CDR3 amino acids: CASSFSRGATETQYF. CDR3 DNA sequence: TGTGCTAGCAGCTTTTCAAGGGGCGCTACGGAGACCCAGTACTTC. The entire variable domain, with the rest obtained from reference TRBV7-7 and TRBJ2-5, is as follows: GAGVSQSPRYKVTKRGQDVTLRCDPISSHATLYWYQQALGQGPEFLTYFNYEAQPDKSGLPSDRFSAERPEGSISTLTIQRTEQRDSAMYRCASSFSRGATETQYFGPGTRLLVL.